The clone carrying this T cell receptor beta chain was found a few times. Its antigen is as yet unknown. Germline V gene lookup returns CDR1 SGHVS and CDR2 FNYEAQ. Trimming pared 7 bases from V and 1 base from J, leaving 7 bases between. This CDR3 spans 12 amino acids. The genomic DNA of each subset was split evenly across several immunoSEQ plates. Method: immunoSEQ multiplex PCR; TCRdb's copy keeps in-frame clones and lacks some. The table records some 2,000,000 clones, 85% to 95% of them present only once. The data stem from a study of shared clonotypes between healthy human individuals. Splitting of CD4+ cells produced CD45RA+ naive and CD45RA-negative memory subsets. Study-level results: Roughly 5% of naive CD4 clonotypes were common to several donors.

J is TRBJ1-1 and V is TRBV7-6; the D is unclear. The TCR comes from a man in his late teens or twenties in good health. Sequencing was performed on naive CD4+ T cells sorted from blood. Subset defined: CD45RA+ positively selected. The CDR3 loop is CASNDGNTEAFF. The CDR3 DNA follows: TGTGCCAGCAATGACGGGAACACTGAAGCTTTCTTT.